The next 20 T cell receptor beta chains were all read from a single sample in a study of Ad26.COV2.S vaccination and SARS-CoV-2 variants. Profiled with immunoSEQ multiplex PCR; TCRdb holds only in-frame clones, not every one. The data hold some 350,000 clones, with about 90% observed a single time. This specimen consisted of peripheral blood, obtained after recovery from COVID-19. Receptors were obtained from a human donor who had recovered from COVID-19.

This clone was counted once. J is TRBJ2-2 and V is TRBV6-2 or TRBV6-3, with D unclear. Between the trimmed V and J ends, which lost 6 bases and 0 bases, there was a span of 11 bases. Germline CDR1 and CDR2: MNHEY and SVGEGT. The CDR3 length is 15 residues. The CDR3 region is CASSPALSNTGELFF. The CDR3 nucleotides read TGTGCCAGCAGCCCCGCACTCTCGAACACCGGGGAGCTGTTTTTT.

The chain joins TRBV5-4 to TRBJ1-1; maybe TRBD1 (6 bases). Germline loops: CDR1 SGHNT, CDR2 YYREEE (reference sequence). The CDR3 loop spans 13 amino acids. V dropped 2 bases and J dropped 5 bases, with 10 bases sitting between them. The CDR3 loop is CASSFEGVTEAFF. The CDR3 coding sequence is TGTGCCAGCAGCTTCGAGGGGGTAACTGAAGCTTTCTTT.

Only one count was recorded for this clone. The chain recombines TRBV18 with TRBJ2-7; TRBD1 is a possible D gene (5 bases). This CDR3 spans 15 amino acids. Looked up from germline, CDR1 is KGHSH and CDR2 is LQKENI. The V and J ends lost 1 base and 6 bases respectively, with 16 bases between them. The CDR3 DNA sequence: TGTGCCAGCTCACCACAACAGGTCTCAGGACGCGAGCAGTACTTC. It specifies CASSPQQVSGREQYF.

The chain carries TRBV5-1 and TRBJ2-5, with D hard to call. Germline V gene lookup returns CDR1 SGHRS and CDR2 YFSETQ. The CDR3 length is 14 residues. Trimming took off 0 bases at V and 2 bases at J, with 8 bases between the two ends. The CDR3: CASSLEGLQETQYF. The CDR3 DNA sequence: TGCGCCAGCAGCTTGGAGGGCCTACAAGAGACCCAGTACTTC. The whole variable domain, remainder taken from reference TRBV5-1 and TRBJ2-5, is KAGVTQTPRYLIKTRGQQVTLSCSPISGHRSVSWYQQTPGQGLQFLFEYFSETQRNKGNFPGRFSGRQFSNSRSEMNVSTLELGDSALYLCASSLEGLQETQYFGPGTRLLVL.

The chain has TRBV14 and TRBJ1-1, with TRBD1 identical over 7 bases. Germline V gives CDR1 SGHDN, CDR2 FVKESK. Trimming took 1 base from V and 5 from J; bases not matched to a gene: 13. CDR3 length: 17 residues. CDR3 coding DNA: TGTGCCAGCAGCCAAGGAAGGGGCAGGGGGACCGGAACTGAAGCTTTCTTT. As protein: CASSQGRGRGTGTEAFF.

The gene calls are TRBV12-3 or TRBV12-4 and TRBJ2-6, with D unresolved. CDR3 length: 13 residues. V was shortened by 7 bases and J by 0 bases, with 4 bases between the two germline ends. CDR3 sequence: CASIGSGANVLTF. Here the CDR3 DNA reads TGTGCCAGCATTGGCTCTGGGGCCAACGTCCTGACTTTC.

This clone was counted once. This chain links TRBV5-4 with TRBJ1-2; no firm D call. The CDR3 extends over 13 amino acids. Germline lookup yields CDR1 SGHNT and CDR2 YYREEE (reference sequence). Trimming shortened V by 4 bases and J by 3 bases, and 10 bases separated the two germline ends. The CDR3 DNA follows: TGTGCCAGCAGCCGGCCCTCGGACTATGGCTACACCTTC. This sequence encodes CASSRPSDYGYTF.

The chain combines TRBV7-9 with TRBJ1-1, with D tentatively TRBD1 (5 bases). The germline V gene encodes CDR1 SEHNR and CDR2 FQNEAQ (reference sequence). V lost 6 bases and J 8 bases, leaving 16 bases between the germline ends. This CDR3 comprises 13 residues. CDR3 sequence reads: CASRDGGFGEAFF. CDR3 coding DNA: TGTGCCAGCAGGGACGGGGGTTTCGGCGAAGCTTTCTTT.

This chain links TRBV12-3 or TRBV12-4 with TRBJ1-2; D not certain. CDR3 size: 11 residues. V lost 5 bases, J lost 7 bases, and 8 bases lay in between. The CDR3 sequence: CASSRLGGYTF. The CDR3 bases are TGTGCCAGCAGTCGGTTGGGTGGCTACACCTTC.

The chain combines TRBV7-9 with TRBJ2-7; 8 bases map to TRBD1. This CDR3 spans 19 amino acids. The J segment lost 4 bases and the V segment lost 4 bases, leaving 21 bases of the junction unmatched. The germline CDR1 and CDR2 sequences are SEHNR and FQNEAQ (reference sequence). The CDR3 is CASSSNSGGPGQEAYEQYF. The DNA for the CDR3 is TGTGCCAGCAGCTCAAATTCGGGTGGTCCGGGACAGGAAGCTTACGAGCAGTACTTC. Combining the CDR3 with reference TRBV7-9 and TRBJ2-7 gives the whole variable domain DTGVSQNPRHKITKRGQNVTFRCDPISEHNRLYWYRQTLGQGPEFLTYFQNEAQLEKSRLLSDRFSAERPKGSFSTLEIQRTEQGDSAMYLCASSSNSGGPGQEAYEQYFGPGTRLTVT.

The CDR3, as DNA: TGTGCCAGCAGTTATGGGACAGGGATGAGTACTGAAGCTTTCTTT. This codes for CASSYGTGMSTEAFF. The chain couples TRBV6-5 to TRBJ1-1; 9 nucleotides agree with TRBD1. Germline trimming cut 3 bases from V and 5 bases from J; bases unmatched to any gene: 7. CDR3 length equals 15 residues. Germline loops: CDR1 MNHEY, CDR2 SVGAGI.

The chain recombines TRBV27 with TRBJ1-6; possibly TRBD1 for D (6 bases). Germline-derived CDR1 and CDR2 are MNHEY and SMNVEV (reference sequence). This CDR3 has 14 amino acids. V was trimmed by 7 bases and J by 5 bases, leaving 12 bases between them. CDR3 residues: CASTTRGHNSPLHF. CDR3 nucleotide sequence: TGTGCCAGCACCACCAGGGGACATAATTCACCCCTCCACTTT.

The chain joins TRBV27 to TRBJ2-3; D uncertain. This CDR3 region has 13 residues. The V gene's germline CDR1 is MNHEY and CDR2 SMNVEV (reference sequence). Trimming took 4 bases from V and 4 from J, leaving 9 bases between them. For the CDR3, the DNA is TGTGCCAGCAGTTCGCGGCGCGCAGATACGCAGTATTTT. Translating gives CASSSRRADTQYF.

A word on this clone: The conserved phenylalanine or tryptophan normally closing the CDR3 is absent here, so this likely arose from a read error. It is unclear where the CDR3 begins or ends on the DNA, so no DNA is shown, and the CDR3 is as TCRdb lists it. This CDR3 reads CAWSRERTRTVVM. The V gene is TRBV30, the J gene TRBJ1-2. CDR1 is GTSNPN, CDR2 SVGIG, per germline (reference sequence). The CDR3 is made up of 13 amino acids, end residues included.

The J gene is TRBJ2-1, the V gene TRBV9; 9 bases line up with TRBD1. V lost 3 bases and J lost 7; bases outside the gene matches: 8. CDR1 and CDR2 from the germline V gene are SGDLS and YYNGEE. The CDR3 covers 15 residues. CDR3 in amino acids: CASSAGGQGGNEQFF. The CDR3 nucleotides read TGTGCCAGCAGCGCAGGGGGACAGGGAGGGAATGAGCAGTTCTTC.

The rearrangement joins TRBV7-3 to TRBJ2-7, with 12 nucleotides matching TRBD2. Germline V gene lookup returns CDR1 SGHTA and CDR2 FQGTGA. The junction had 2 bases not matched to a gene; V was cut back by 5 bases and J by 0 bases. The CDR3 is made up of 15 amino acids. DNA of the CDR3: TGTGCCAGCAGCCGACTAGCGGGGGACTCCTACGAGCAGTACTTC. Translating gives CASSRLAGDSYEQYF.

The J gene is TRBJ2-1, the V gene TRBV20-1; D call uncertain. This CDR3 has 10 amino acids. The V and J ends lost 6 bases and 11 bases respectively, with 11 bases between them. Germline CDR1 reads DFQATT; CDR2 reads SNEGSKA (reference sequence). The CDR3: CSASLGQQFF. CDR3 in DNA: TGCAGTGCCAGCTTAGGACAGCAGTTCTTC.

The chain combines TRBV7-2 with TRBJ1-1, with D maybe TRBD1 (6 bases). The germline gives CDR1 SGHTA, CDR2 FQGNSA. The CDR3 is 12 amino acids. V lost 6 bases and J lost 6, with 11 bases in between. The CDR3: CASRPGVAEAFF. CDR3 nucleotide sequence: TGTGCCAGCAGACCAGGGGTGGCTGAAGCTTTCTTT.

The CDR3 protein is CASSPRDFIGTDTQYF. As DNA, the CDR3 is TGTGCCAGCAGCCCCCGGGACTTTATAGGCACAGATACGCAGTATTTT. The chain employs TRBV21-1 and TRBJ2-3; the tabulated D call, TRBD2, remains unverified against the DNA. TRBV21-1 is a listed pseudogene. The CDR3 runs 16 residues.

The V call is TRBV11-1, the J call TRBJ2-7; 7 nucleotides agree with TRBD1. Germline-derived CDR1 and CDR2 are SGHAT and FQDESV (reference sequence). V lost 3 bases, J lost 1 base, and 9 bases stayed unmatched. CDR3 length: 16 amino acids. The CDR3 nucleotides read TGTGCCAGCAGCTTGGCTACAGGGGAGATATCCTACGAGCAGTACTTC. The encoded protein is CASSLATGEISYEQYF.